This T cell receptor beta chain emerged from a study of T cell repertoires in cytomegalovirus infection. Whole-study context: Indications of both CMV infection and matching HLA type were provided by public TCR beta signatures. Whole-study results and caveats: Identification of carriers of CMV plus the relevant HLA was performed using cumulative public TCR beta family frequency. The ex vivo response was dominated by HLA-C-restricted CMV-specific TCR beta clonotypes.

TCRdb analysed the reads with MiXCR anew, one entry per CDR3 protein. The sample contains roughly 230,000 distinct CDR3 sequences, about 20% of which appear only once. Germline V gene lookup returns CDR1 SGHTA and CDR2 FQGNSA. The length of the CDR3 is 12 residues. With 4 bases removed from V and 12 bases from J, the gap between germline ends came to 16 bases. This clonotype turned up a few times. Its antigen remains unknown. The sequence was obtained from a human donor in good health (CMV status not recorded). Some clones in this sample may be carry-over from other donors' samples. This chain links TRBV7-2 with TRBJ2-7; a weak D match, TRBD1 (5 bases). The sample consisted of CD8+ T cells from PBMCs. This CDR3 is CASSSSGAERYF. The CDR3 DNA reads as TGTGCCAGCAGCTCCAGTGGGGCTGAGAGGTACTTC.